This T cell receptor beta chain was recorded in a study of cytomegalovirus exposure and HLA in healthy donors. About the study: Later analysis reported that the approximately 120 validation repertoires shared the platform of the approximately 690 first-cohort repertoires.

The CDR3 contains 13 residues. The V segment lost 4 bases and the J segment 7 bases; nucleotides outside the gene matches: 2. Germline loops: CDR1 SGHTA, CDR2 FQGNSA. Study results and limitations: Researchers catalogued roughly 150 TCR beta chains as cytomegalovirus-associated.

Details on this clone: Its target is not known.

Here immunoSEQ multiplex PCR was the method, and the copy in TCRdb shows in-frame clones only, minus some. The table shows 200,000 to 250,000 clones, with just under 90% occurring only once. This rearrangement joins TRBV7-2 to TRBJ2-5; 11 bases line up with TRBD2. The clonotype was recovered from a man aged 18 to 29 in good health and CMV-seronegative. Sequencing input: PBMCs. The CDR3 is CASSSTSGGTQYF. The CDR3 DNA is TGTGCCAGCAGCTCTACTAGCGGGGGGACCCAGTACTTC.